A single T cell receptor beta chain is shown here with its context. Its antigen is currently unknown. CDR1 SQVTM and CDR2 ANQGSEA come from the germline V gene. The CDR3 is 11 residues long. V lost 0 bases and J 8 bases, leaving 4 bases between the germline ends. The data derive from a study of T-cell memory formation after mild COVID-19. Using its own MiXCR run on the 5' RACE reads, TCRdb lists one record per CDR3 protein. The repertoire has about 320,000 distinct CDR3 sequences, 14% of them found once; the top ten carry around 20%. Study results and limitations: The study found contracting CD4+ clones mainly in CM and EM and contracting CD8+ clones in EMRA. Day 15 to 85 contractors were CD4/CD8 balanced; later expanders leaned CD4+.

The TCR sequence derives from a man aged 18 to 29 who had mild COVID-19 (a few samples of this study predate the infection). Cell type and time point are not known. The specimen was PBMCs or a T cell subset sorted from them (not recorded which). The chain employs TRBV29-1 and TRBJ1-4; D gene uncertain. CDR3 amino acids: CSVEEGEKLFF. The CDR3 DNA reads TGCAGCGTTGAAGAGGGCGAAAAACTGTTTTTT.